The present T cell receptor (beta chain) was sequenced within a study of naive and memory T cell subsets. This clonotype was seen a handful of times. A much bigger clone sits one base away, suggesting this may be a read error. Treatment defined: skin biopsy from PPD injection site in Mantoux-positive individual. A UMI-containing oligonucleotide was joined by 3' ligation to the TCR cDNA template. Individuals with a positive Mantoux test gave biopsies from PPD-injected skin. Ligated cDNA underwent four rounds of PCR with nested alpha and beta constant region primers and SP2. TCRdb called the UMI-ligation and nested PCR reads again in MiXCR, with one record for every CDR3 protein. The profile shows roughly 13,000 distinct CDR3 sequences, more than 4.5% of them singletons. The CDR3 is 14 amino acids. Germline V gene lookup returns CDR1 MNHEY and CDR2 SVGAGI.

The rearrangement uses TRBV6-5 and TRBJ2-3; D remains unclear. The TCR comes from an adult in good health. The source material was skin, sampled from a tuberculin skin test site. The CDR3: CVSSYTSSTDTQYF. The CDR3 region has the DNA TGTGTCAGCAGTTACACTTCTAGCACAGATACGCAGTATTTT.